The 14 T cell receptor beta chains presented below share a single source sample, sequenced in a study of T cell responses to AZD1222 COVID-19 vaccine. Profiling relied on immunoSEQ multiplex PCR, and the TCRdb table lists in-frame clones only, not all of them. The sample carries roughly 130,000 clones, over 75% recorded once. The sequences come from peripheral blood, collected on day 0 of AZD1222 vaccination. These receptors all come from an adult in good health.

The genes are TRBV10-3 and TRBJ1-1, with D possibly TRBD1 on 5 matching bases. Germline V CDR1 and CDR2: ENHRY, SYGVKD. The CDR3 contains 13 residues. V gave up 4 bases and J gave up 3 bases, with 9 bases separating them. The CDR3 DNA reads TGTGCCATCAGTGTGGGGCAGGACACTGAAGCTTTCTTT. Amino acid sequence: CAISVGQDTEAFF.

This chain uses TRBV9 with TRBJ1-2; D call uncertain. The CDR3 length is 17 residues. The ends were cut back, 0 bases at V and 1 base at J, with 16 bases in the middle. CDR1 is SGDLS, CDR2 YYNGEE, per germline. This CDR3 is CASSVGADGSINYGYTF. The CDR3, as DNA: TGTGCCAGCAGCGTAGGAGCGGACGGATCAATTAACTATGGCTACACCTTC.

This sequence joins TRBV3-1 (or the pseudogene TRBV3-2) and TRBJ1-5, with D possibly being TRBD1 (6 bases). The CDR3 contains 14 residues. Germline CDR1 LGHDT, CDR2 YNNKEL (reference sequence). V was pared by 2 bases and J by 3 bases, with 8 bases between. The CDR3 region has the DNA TGTGCCAGCAGCCAACCGGGGGCCAATCAGCCCCAGCATTTT. This codes for CASSQPGANQPQHF.

This chain links TRBV7-2 with TRBJ2-5, with 9 nucleotides matching TRBD1. The V gene's germline CDR1 is SGHTA and CDR2 FQGNSA. The V segment lost 7 bases and the J segment 1 base; nucleotides outside the gene matches: 13. This CDR3 spans 17 amino acids. The CDR3, as DNA: TGTGCCAGCACCTCGATGGGGACAGGGAGTTCCCAAGAGACCCAGTACTTC. Translation gives CASTSMGTGSSQETQYF.

The gene calls are TRBV28 and TRBJ2-6; a weak D match, TRBD1 (6 bases). The CDR3 sequence is 14 residues long. Trimming removed 6 bases from V and 4 bases from J, with 10 bases in between. From germline, CDR1 is MDHEN and CDR2 SYDVKM. Here the CDR3 reads CASRQGSGANVLTF. The CDR3 nucleotides are TGTGCCAGCAGACAGGGCTCGGGGGCCAACGTCCTGACTTTC.

This clone was seen a few times. V and J are TRBV15 and TRBJ1-2, with 8 nucleotides matching TRBD1. Trimming cost V 3 bases and J 4 bases; bases outside gene matches: 4. Germline CDR1 reads LNHNV; CDR2 reads YYDKDF (reference sequence). There are 14 residues in the CDR3. The DNA for the CDR3 is TGTGCCACCAGCAGGGGGGGGACAGGCTATGGCTACACCTTC. It encodes CATSRGGTGYGYTF.

The J gene is TRBJ1-4, the V gene TRBV5-1, with unresolved D. CDR1 and CDR2 (germline): SGHRS, YFSETQ. CDR3 size: 16 residues. V was cut by 0 bases and J by 3 bases, with 12 bases left in between. The CDR3 sequence: CASSLGTPFANEKLFF. CDR3 nucleotides: TGCGCCAGCAGCTTGGGAACACCATTCGCTAATGAAAAACTGTTTTTT.

The chain is built from TRBV9 and TRBJ2-1; a possible D gene is TRBD2 (6 bases). This CDR3 has 18 residues. The V end was cut by 3 bases, the J end by 0 bases, with 19 bases between. Germline V gives CDR1 SGDLS, CDR2 YYNGEE. The CDR3 coding sequence is TGTGCCAGCAGCGGGCAACTAGCTTCCGTCAGCTCCTACAATGAGCAGTTCTTC. This sequence encodes CASSGQLASVSSYNEQFF.

This clone was observed a single time. This rearrangement joins TRBV20-1 to TRBJ2-1; D not resolved. CDR1 is DFQATT, CDR2 SNEGSKA, per germline (reference sequence). This CDR3 contains 17 residues. V was shortened by 3 bases and J by 4 bases, with 22 bases between the two germline ends. The CDR3 loop reads CSASRQRPRLSYNEQFF. The DNA for the CDR3 is TGCAGTGCTAGTCGCCAGAGGCCGCGTCTCTCGTACAATGAGCAGTTCTTC.

The chain's CDR3 is CASSSGQGPTEAFF. The CDR3 DNA sequence: TGTGCCAGCAGTTCGGGACAGGGGCCCACTGAAGCTTTCTTT. V is TRBV28 and J is TRBJ1-1, with 10 bases matching TRBD1. Germline V gene lookup returns CDR1 MDHEN and CDR2 SYDVKM. Trimming cost V 4 bases and J 4 bases; bases outside gene matches: 3. The CDR3 contains 14 residues.

This clone has more than one count but fewer than ten. The chain couples TRBV12-3 or TRBV12-4 to TRBJ1-1; maybe TRBD1 (6 bases). This CDR3 region has 13 residues. V was shortened by 3 bases and J by 3 bases, with 8 bases between the two germline ends. DNA of the CDR3: TGTGCCAGCAGTTTGGCAGGGGACACTGAAGCTTTCTTT. Amino acid sequence: CASSLAGDTEAFF.

The chain combines TRBV10-3 with TRBJ1-4; TRBD1 aligns across 7 bases. CDR1 and CDR2 from the germline V gene are ENHRY and SYGVKD. Trimming removed 11 bases from V and 0 bases from J; junction bases left unmatched: 6. The CDR3 covers 14 residues. The CDR3: CASRGTATNEKLFF. DNA for the CDR3: TGTGCCTCTAGGGGGACAGCAACTAATGAAAAACTGTTTTTT.

The chain is built from TRBV11-3 and TRBJ2-2, with D unclear. The CDR3 is 14 residues long. CDR1 is SGHNT, CDR2 YENEEA, per germline. Trimming took off 3 bases at V and 1 base at J, with 6 bases between the two ends. Here the CDR3 DNA reads TGTGCCAGCAGCTTTAATTGGAACACCGGGGAGCTGTTTTTT. The encoded protein is CASSFNWNTGELFF. The full variable domain, its missing parts supplied by reference TRBV11-3 and TRBJ2-2, is EAGVVQSPRYKIIEKKQPVAFWCNPISGHNTLYWYLQNLGQGPELLIRYENEEAVDDSQLPKDRFSAERLKGVDSTLKIQPAELGDSAVYLCASSFNWNTGELFFGEGSRLTVL.

This clone was observed a single time. This chain links TRBV7-2 with TRBJ2-1, with D uncertain. Germline V CDR1 and CDR2: SGHTA, FQGNSA. The CDR3 has 15 amino acids. The V gene lost 1 base and the J gene lost 7 bases, with 14 bases spanning the gap. CDR3 residues: CASSLDAAMMNEQFF. The DNA for the CDR3 is TGTGCCAGCAGCTTAGATGCAGCAATGATGAATGAGCAGTTCTTC.